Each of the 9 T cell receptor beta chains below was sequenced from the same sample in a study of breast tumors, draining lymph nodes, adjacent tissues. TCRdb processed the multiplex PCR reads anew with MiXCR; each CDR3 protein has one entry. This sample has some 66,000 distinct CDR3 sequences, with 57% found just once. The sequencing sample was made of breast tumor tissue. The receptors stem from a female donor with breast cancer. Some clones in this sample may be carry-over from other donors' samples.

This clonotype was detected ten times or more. CDR3 nucleotide sequence: TGCAGTGCGCCCCAGGGGGAGACTGGAAACACCATATATTTT. It translates to CSAPQGETGNTIYF. The V call is TRBV20-1, the J call TRBJ1-3; 7 bases map to TRBD1. Unmatched junction bases numbered 7, after V lost 6 bases and J lost 2 bases. CDR3 size: 14 residues. CDR1 is DFQATT and CDR2 is SNEGSKA in the germline V gene (reference sequence).

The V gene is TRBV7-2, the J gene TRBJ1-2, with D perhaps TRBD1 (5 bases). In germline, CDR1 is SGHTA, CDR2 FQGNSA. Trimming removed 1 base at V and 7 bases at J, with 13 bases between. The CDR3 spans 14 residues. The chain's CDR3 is CASSLVAGKGGYTF. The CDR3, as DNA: TGTGCCAGCAGCTTAGTGGCAGGGAAGGGTGGCTACACCTTC.

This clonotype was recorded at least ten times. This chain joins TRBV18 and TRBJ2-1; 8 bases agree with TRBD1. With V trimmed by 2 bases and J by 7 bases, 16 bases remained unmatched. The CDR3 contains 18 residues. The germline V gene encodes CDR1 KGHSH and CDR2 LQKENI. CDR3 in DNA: TGTGCCAGCTCACCAATCGTCCGGACAGGGCGGGGTAAGAATGAGCAGTTCTTC. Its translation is CASSPIVRTGRGKNEQFF.

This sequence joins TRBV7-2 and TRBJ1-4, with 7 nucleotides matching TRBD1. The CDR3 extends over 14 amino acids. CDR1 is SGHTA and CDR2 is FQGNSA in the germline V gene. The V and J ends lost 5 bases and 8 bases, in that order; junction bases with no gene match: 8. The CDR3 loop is CASSVDRSYEKLFF. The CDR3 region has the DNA TGTGCCAGCAGCGTGGACAGGTCCTACGAAAAACTGTTTTTT.

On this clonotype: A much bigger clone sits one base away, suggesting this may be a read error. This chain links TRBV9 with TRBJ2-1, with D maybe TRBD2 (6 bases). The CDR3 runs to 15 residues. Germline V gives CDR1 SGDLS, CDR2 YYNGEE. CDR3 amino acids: CASSVEGLPHNEPFF. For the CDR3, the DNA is TGTGCCAGCAGCGTAGAAGGACTACCTCACAATGAGCCGTTCTTC.

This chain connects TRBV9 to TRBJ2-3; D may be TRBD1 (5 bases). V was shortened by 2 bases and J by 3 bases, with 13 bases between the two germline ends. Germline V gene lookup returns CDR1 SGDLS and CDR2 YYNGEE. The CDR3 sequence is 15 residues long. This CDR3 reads CASSVQRGSTDTQYF. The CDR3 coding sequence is TGTGCCAGCAGCGTCCAAAGGGGTAGTACAGATACGCAGTATTTT.

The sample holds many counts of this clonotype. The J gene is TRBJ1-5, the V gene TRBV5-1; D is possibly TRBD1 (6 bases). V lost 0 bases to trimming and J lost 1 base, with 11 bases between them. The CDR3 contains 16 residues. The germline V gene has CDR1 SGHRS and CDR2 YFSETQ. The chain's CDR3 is CASSLDGTQSNQPQHF. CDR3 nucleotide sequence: TGCGCCAGCAGCTTGGACGGGACACAAAGCAATCAGCCCCAGCATTTT.

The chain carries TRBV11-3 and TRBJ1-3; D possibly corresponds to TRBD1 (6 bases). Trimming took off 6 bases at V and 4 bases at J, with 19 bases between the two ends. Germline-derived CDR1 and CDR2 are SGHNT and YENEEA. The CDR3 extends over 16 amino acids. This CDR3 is CASRPPRGAGGNTIYF. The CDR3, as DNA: TGTGCCAGCAGACCACCACGGGGGGCGGGGGGAAACACCATATATTTT.

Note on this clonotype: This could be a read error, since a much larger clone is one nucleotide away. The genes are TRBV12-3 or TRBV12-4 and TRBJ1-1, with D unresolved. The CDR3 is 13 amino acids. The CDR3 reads CASTQFRNAEAFF. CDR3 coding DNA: TGTGCCAGCACTCAATTTCGGAACGCTGAAGCTTTCTTT.